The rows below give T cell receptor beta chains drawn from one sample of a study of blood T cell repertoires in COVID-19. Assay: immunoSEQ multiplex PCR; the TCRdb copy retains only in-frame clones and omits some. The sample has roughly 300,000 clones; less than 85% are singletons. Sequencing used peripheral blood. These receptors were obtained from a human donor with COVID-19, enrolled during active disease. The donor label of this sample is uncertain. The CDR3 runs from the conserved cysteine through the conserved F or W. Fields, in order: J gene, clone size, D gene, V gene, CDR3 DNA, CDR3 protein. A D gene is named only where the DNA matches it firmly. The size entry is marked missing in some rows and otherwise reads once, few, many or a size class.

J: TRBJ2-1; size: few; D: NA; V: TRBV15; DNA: TGTGCCACCCACGACAGGAATTTTGGGTCGAATGAGCAGTTCTTC; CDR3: CATHDRNFGSNEQFF
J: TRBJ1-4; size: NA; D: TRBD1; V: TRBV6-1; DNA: TGTGCCAGCAGTGCAGACAGGGTCCGTGCAACTAATGAAAAACTGTTTTTT; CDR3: CASSADRVRATNEKLFF
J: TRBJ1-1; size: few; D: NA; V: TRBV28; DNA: TGTGCCAGCAGGCCCCCATCAGGGGCACATACTGAAGCTTTCTTT; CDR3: CASRPPSGAHTEAFF
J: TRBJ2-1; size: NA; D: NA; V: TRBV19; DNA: TGTGCCAGTATGGAGGGAGGATCGTACAATGAGCAGTTCTTC; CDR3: CASMEGGSYNEQFF
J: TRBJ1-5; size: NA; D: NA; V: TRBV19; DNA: TGTGCCAGTAGTCCCGGGGCAGGGGATCAGCCCCAGCATTTT; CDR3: CASSPGAGDQPQHF
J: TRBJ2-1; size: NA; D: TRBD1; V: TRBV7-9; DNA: TGTGCCAGCACCCTTCGGGACAGGGTGGGTGAGCAGTTCTTC; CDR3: CASTLRDRVGEQFF
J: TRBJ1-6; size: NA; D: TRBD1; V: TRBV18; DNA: TGTGCCAGCTCACCACGCACCGGGACAGGAAATTCACCCCTCCACTTT; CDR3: CASSPRTGTGNSPLHF
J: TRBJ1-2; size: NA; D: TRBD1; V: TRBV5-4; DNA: TGTGCCAGCAGCTTTAGCGGGACAGGGAGAAGCTATGGCTACACCTTC; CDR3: CASSFSGTGRSYGYTF
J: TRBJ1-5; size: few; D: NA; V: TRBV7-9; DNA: TGTGCCAGCAGTCTGGACACCAGCAATCAGCCCCAGCATTTT; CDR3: CASSLDTSNQPQHF
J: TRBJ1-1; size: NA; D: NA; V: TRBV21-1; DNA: TGTGCCAGCAGCAAAAGGGAACGGGGAGCTTTCTTT; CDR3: CASSKRERGAFF
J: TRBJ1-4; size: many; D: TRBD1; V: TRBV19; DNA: TGTGCCAGTAGTGGTCCGCGGTACAGGGGAGATGGGGAAAAACTGTTTTTT; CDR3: CASSGPRYRGDGEKLFF
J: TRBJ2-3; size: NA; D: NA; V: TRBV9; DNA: TGTGCCAGCAGCGTAGGCGGGATGACAGATACGCAGTATTTT; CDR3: CASSVGGMTDTQYF
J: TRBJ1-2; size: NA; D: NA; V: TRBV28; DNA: TGTGCCAGCAGTTTTCAGGGGAACTATGGCTACACCTTC; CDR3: CASSFQGNYGYTF
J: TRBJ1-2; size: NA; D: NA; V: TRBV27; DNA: TGTGCCAGCAGTTCCCTAGACAGACATGGCTACACCTTC; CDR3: CASSSLDRHGYTF
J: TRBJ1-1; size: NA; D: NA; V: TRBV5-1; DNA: TGCGCCAGCAGCTTGCAGGGATCGACGAACACTGAAGCTTTCTTT; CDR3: CASSLQGSTNTEAFF
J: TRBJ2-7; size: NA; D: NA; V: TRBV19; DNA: TGTGCCAGTAGTATGCGTCCGGGCACTAGTAACTACGAGCAGTACTTC; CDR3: CASSMRPGTSNYEQYF
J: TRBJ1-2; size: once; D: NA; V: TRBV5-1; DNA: TGCGCCAGCAGCCCCAGCCGGGATGGCTACACCTTC; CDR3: CASSPSRDGYTF
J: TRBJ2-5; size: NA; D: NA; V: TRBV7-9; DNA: TGTGCCAGCAGCTTAGTAACCAGTAAAGAGACCCAGTACTTC; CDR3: CASSLVTSKETQYF
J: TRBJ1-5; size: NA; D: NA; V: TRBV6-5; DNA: TGTGCCAGCACCAAGGACAGAAATCAGCCCCAGCATTTT; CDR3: CASTKDRNQPQHF
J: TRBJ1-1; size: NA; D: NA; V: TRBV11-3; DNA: TGTGCCAGCAGCTTAGGGGGCGCGCGGAACACTGAAGCTTTCTTT; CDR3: CASSLGGARNTEAFF
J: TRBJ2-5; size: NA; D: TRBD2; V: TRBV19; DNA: TGTGCCAGTAGTATACTAGCGGGAGAACAAGAGACCCAGTACTTC; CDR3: CASSILAGEQETQYF
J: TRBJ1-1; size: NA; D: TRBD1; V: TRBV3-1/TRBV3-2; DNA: TGTGCCAGCAGCCACGACAGGGGGCAGATCACTGAAGCTTTCTTT; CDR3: CASSHDRGQITEAFF
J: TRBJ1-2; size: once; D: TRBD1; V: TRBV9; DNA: TGTGCCAGCAGCGCCCGACAGGGAAACTATGGCTACACCTTC; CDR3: CASSARQGNYGYTF
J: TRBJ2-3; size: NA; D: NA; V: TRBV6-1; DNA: TGTGCCAGCAGTGTTACGGGAACAGGGCATGCAGATACGCAGTATTTT; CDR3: CASSVTGTGHADTQYF
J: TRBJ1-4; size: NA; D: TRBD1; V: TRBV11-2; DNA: TGTGCCAGCAGCTTAGGAACAGGGGAGAGTGAAAAACTGTTTTTT; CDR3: CASSLGTGESEKLFF
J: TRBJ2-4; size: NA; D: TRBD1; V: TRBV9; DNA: TGTGCCAGCAGCGTATCAGGGGGCAGCATTCAGTACTTC; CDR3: CASSVSGGSIQYF
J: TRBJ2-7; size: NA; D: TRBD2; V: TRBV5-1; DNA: TGCGCCAGCAGCCCAAGAGGGCTAGCGGGGACCGGAGAGCAGTACTTC; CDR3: CASSPRGLAGTGEQYF
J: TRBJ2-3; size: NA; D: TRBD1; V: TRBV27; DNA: TGTGCCAGCAGTTTACGGGACAGGGACACAGATACGCAGTATTTT; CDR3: CASSLRDRDTDTQYF